This T cell receptor beta chain appears in the sequencing data of a study of blood T cell repertoires in COVID-19. The method was immunoSEQ multiplex PCR; TCRdb's version includes in-frame clones alone and lacks a portion of them. The sample contains more than 300,000 clones, under 85% of which appear only once. V trimming: 5 bases; J trimming: 7 bases; junction bases outside the gene matches: 10. The V gene's germline CDR1 is MNHNY and CDR2 SVGAGI (reference sequence). This CDR3 comprises 17 residues. Recovered status applied to Cohort 3 donors who had two consecutive negative PCRs. It also applied to those with clearance or with symptom resolution.

The specimen was PBMCs or T cells enriched from blood (not recorded which). This sequence originates from a woman aged 45-59 years who had recovered from COVID-19. This rearrangement joins TRBV6-6 to TRBJ1-6; 11 positions agree with TRBD1. For the CDR3, the DNA is TGTGCCAGCAGTCGCTCGGGGACAGGGGGAGTAAATTCACCCCTCCACTTT. Its protein is CASSRSGTGGVNSPLHF.